The sequence of this T cell receptor beta chain was determined in a study of tumor-infiltrating lymphocytes in primary liver carcinoma. The CDR3 is 15 residues long. Trimming at V came to 6 bases and at J to 3 bases, leaving 6 bases not matched to a gene. It was unsorted whole blood that yielded blood RNA, and germline DNA was also extracted. From approximately 550 ng of total RNA, TCR beta-specific cDNA was reverse-transcribed using a constant-region primer. Investigators got TCR beta libraries out of three nested multiplex PCR rounds, done with slightly modified ARM-PCR. Investigators reported that the first two PCR rounds, at about 9 cycles each, used TRBV1-TRBV30 forward primers with a C-beta reverse primer. MiXCR was run by TCRdb on the multiplex PCR reads, yielding one entry per CDR3 protein. The sample lists a few hundred thousand distinct CDR3 sequences, 50% to 60% occurring once.

The sequence came from a woman in her twenties or thirties with primary liver carcinoma and hepatitis B virus infection. This sequence joins TRBV12-3 or TRBV12-4 and TRBJ2-5; 11 bases are shared with TRBD2. The sequenced material came from peripheral blood. The CDR3 loop reads CASSRTSGSEETQYF. For the CDR3, the DNA is TGTGCCAGCAGCCGAACTAGCGGGAGCGAAGAGACCCAGTACTTC.